The entry that follows covers one T cell receptor beta chain sequence. The record originates from a study of technical replicates of blood from a handful of donors. V trimming: 4 bases; J trimming: 1 base; junction bases outside the gene matches: 2. This CDR3 is 14 amino acids long. Germline V gives CDR1 SGHDT, CDR2 YYEEEE. Clones were read by immunoSEQ multiplex PCR, and TCRdb kept only the in-frame ones, dropping some. The table records about 75,000 clones, 97% of them present only once. The rearrangement joins TRBV5-6 to TRBJ1-2, with 9 bases that match TRBD1. Sequences were obtained from T cells isolated from PBMCs. This TCR was recovered from a human donor in good health. The CDR3 is CASSPTGGNYGYTF. The CDR3 nucleotides are TGTGCCAGCAGCCCGACAGGGGGTAACTATGGCTACACCTTC.